This TCR beta chain stems from a study of blood T cells in healthy people across ages. General study findings and limits: The diversity estimates, figures obtained from one million T cells, were considered underestimates. Comparison with aged donors showed that long-lived donors had more naive CD4+ cells and higher diversity.

This clonotype has a handful of counts. What it binds is unknown. Peripheral blood samples of 9 to 10 milliliters were drawn from each donor. A J-beta primer mix and a sample-barcoded 5' primer were used in a second PCR of about 7 to 12 cycles. A template-switch adaptor containing 12 random nucleotides labeled each cDNA molecule. TCRdb fed the 5' RACE reads into MiXCR, producing one record per CDR3 protein. The sample has approximately 1.5 million distinct CDR3 sequences; 35% to 45% are singletons. V was shortened by 2 bases and J by 3 bases, with 16 bases between the two germline ends. From germline, CDR1 is LGHNA and CDR2 YNFKEQ. CDR3 length equals 16 residues.

The clonotype comes from a woman under 30 in good health. Sequenced sample: blood. The chain links TRBV4-2 to TRBJ1-2; weak D call: TRBD1 (6 bases). CDR3 amino acids: CASSQRDRSKDYGYTF. For the CDR3, the DNA is TGTGCCAGCAGCCAACGTGACAGGTCCAAGGACTATGGCTACACCTTC.